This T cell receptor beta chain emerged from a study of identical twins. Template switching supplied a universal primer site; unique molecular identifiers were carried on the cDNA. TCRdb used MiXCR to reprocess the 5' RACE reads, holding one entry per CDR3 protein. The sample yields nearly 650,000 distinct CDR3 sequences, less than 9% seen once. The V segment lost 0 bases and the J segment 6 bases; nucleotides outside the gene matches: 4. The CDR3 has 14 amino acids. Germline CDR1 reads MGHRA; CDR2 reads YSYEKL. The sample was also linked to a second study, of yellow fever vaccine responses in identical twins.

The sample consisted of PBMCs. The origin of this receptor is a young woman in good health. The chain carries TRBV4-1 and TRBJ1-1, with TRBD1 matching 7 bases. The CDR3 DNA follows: TGCGCCAGCAGCCAAGACCCAGACAGGGCTGAAGCTTTCTTT. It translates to CASSQDPDRAEAFF.